The T cell receptor (beta chain) described here comes from a study of T-cell memory formation after mild COVID-19. This CDR3 contains 13 residues. V was trimmed by 3 bases and J by 7 bases, leaving 12 bases between them. Per germline, CDR1 SGHTA and CDR2 FQGNSA. It was 5'RACE with constant-segment primers that produced the TCR alpha and TCR beta cDNA libraries, which carried sample barcodes and UMIs. MiXCR, run by TCRdb on the 5' RACE reads, gives a single entry per CDR3 protein. The table records 130,000 to 150,000 distinct CDR3 sequences, about a fifth of them present only once. V usage is TRBV7-2 and J usage is TRBJ1-2; a weak D match, TRBD1 (5 bases). The TCR sequence derives from an adult woman who had mild COVID-19 (a few samples of this study predate the infection). Cell type and time point are not known. The sequenced sample consisted of PBMCs or a T cell subset sorted from them (not recorded which). The CDR3 reads CASSFGGGGGYTF. In nucleotides, the CDR3 is TGTGCCAGCAGCTTCGGGGGTGGAGGTGGCTACACCTTC. Full variable domain (remainder filled in from reference TRBV7-2 and TRBJ1-2): GAGVSQSPSNKVTEKGKDVELRCDPISGHTALYWYRQSLGQGLEFLIYFQGNSAPDKSGLPSDRFSAERTGGSVSTLTIQRTQQEDSAVYLCASSFGGGGGYTFGSGTRLTVV.